The TCR beta chain described here comes from a study of identical twins. This clonotype came up a few times. Its antigen remains unidentified. From germline, CDR1 is DFQATT and CDR2 SNEGSKA (reference sequence). This CDR3 has 11 amino acids. The V end was cut by 4 bases, the J end by 6 bases, with 10 bases between. The cDNA had a unique molecular identifier and a template-switch universal primer site. TCRdb reprocessed the 5' RACE reads with MiXCR, giving one entry per CDR3 protein. The data contain more than 1.5 million distinct CDR3 sequences, around 33% of them singletons. Study results and caveats: Invariant populations such as MAIT and iNKT cells could partly muddle zero-insertion analyses.

This receptor was obtained from a newborn girl in good health. The sequencing sample was made of cord blood. This sequence joins TRBV20-1 and TRBJ2-7; D is unclear. CDR3 amino acids: CSAILGPEQYF. The CDR3 DNA reads as TGCAGTGCTATTCTCGGACCCGAGCAGTACTTC.